This T cell receptor beta chain is drawn from a study of blood T cell repertoires in COVID-19 (dated by TCRdb to about 2020). With regard to the full study: Collaborator samples came from the United States, Italy and Spain and covered acute and convalescent phases of COVID-19. Nearly every sample came with metadata listing a de-identified subject ID, COVID-19 status, age in years and sex. The material from the prospective study consisted of cDNA or gDNA derived from T cells, B-cell-depleted T cells, or PBMCs. A freely available public database, intended as a resource for researchers studying the immune response to SARS-CoV-2, is where the repertoires were released. HLA class I and class II types, where available, came from metadata supplied by the sample provider rather than from assay-based typing. The samples were drawn from two sources: the first 160 participants of the ongoing ImmuneRACE study, and 950 to 1,500 subjects contributed by 6 global collaborators. Deeply sampled blood TCRbeta repertoires from subjects exposed to, actively infected with, or recovered from COVID-19 were included in the dataset. Points the paper makes about the study in general: How much clinical and demographic metadata was included differed by source and by participant, and the metadata was provided uncurated.

A word on this clone: Its antigen is not yet known. No base-level quality is on record; no much larger clone is a single base apart.

Participants in the prospective study were aged about 18 to 95 years, lived in over 20 United States geographic areas, and enrolled through a virtual design. To assign participants to cohorts, the prospective study relied on clinical history that participants themselves reported in a screening survey and a study questionnaire. ImmuneRACE Cohort 3 recovered participants were defined by two consecutive negative NP/OP PCR tests, healthcare professional clearance, or symptom resolution. In the prospective study, whole blood, serum and a nasopharyngeal or oropharyngeal swab were collected from each participant by mobile phlebotomists. Over a roughly 2-month period, participants in the prospective study had the option of providing additional blood draws and questionnaires. Blood samples from the prospective study were shipped frozen or at room temperature prior to DNA extraction. Including the terminal cysteine and phenylalanine, the CDR3 comprises 14 residues. Left in the record is the CDR3 DNA by itself, 42 bases read in frame from the first base. Cut back by 4 bases and 2 bases, the V and J ends lie 11 bases apart. CDR1 and CDR2 are drawn from the germline V gene (reference sequence): LGHDT, YNNKEL.

TCRbeta CDR3 regions were amplified from genomic DNA by means of the immunoSEQ Assay, a bias-controlled multiplex PCR. In the source study's methods: The number of nucleated cells in each sample was estimated by amplification of reference gene primers within the assay. Sequence reads were collapsed and filtered to measure the absolute abundance of every unique TCRbeta CDR3 rearrangement. For each sample, productive Simpson clonality was calculated as the square root of Simpson's diversity index across productive rearrangements. The immuneACCESS repertoire file appears here via TCRdb, limited to in-frame rearrangements. These files lack a portion of the clones; in checked studies, under half of the deficit traces to unresolved V genes, and the cause of the others is not known. V and J calls and clone size come straight from that table; D and trimming were deduced from the DNA. Across this sample there are approximately 490,000 clones, with around nine tenths seen only once. The top ten clones comprise just over 8% of the sample.

The rearranged chain carries TRBV3-1 (or the pseudogene TRBV3-2) and TRBJ1-2, with a weak D call of TRBD1 (5 bases match). The sequencing input was PBMCs or T cells enriched from blood (not recorded which). This receptor was taken from a woman in her fifties or sixties who had recovered from COVID-19. The CDR3: CASSRRVDNYGYTF. In nucleotides, the sequence is TGTGCCAGCAGCCGCAGGGTAGACAACTATGGCTACACCTTC.